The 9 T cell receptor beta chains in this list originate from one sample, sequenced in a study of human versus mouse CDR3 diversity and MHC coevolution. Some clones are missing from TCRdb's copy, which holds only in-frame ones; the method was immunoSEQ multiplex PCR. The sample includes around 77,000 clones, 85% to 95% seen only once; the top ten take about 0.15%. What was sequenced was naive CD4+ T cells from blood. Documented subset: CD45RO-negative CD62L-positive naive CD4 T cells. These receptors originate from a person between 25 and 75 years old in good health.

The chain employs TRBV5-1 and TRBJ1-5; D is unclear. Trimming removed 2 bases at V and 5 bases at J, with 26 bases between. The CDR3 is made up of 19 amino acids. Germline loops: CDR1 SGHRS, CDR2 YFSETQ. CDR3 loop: CASSFAPATDPWAYQPQHF. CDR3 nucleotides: TGCGCCAGCAGCTTTGCCCCGGCGACCGATCCCTGGGCGTATCAGCCCCAGCATTTT.

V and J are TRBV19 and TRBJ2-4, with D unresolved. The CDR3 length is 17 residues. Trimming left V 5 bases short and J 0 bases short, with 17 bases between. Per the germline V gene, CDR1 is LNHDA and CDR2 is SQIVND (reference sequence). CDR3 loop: CASSSTAPSLAKNIQYF. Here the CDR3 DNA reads TGTGCCAGTAGTTCCACAGCTCCCTCTCTAGCCAAAAACATTCAGTACTTC.

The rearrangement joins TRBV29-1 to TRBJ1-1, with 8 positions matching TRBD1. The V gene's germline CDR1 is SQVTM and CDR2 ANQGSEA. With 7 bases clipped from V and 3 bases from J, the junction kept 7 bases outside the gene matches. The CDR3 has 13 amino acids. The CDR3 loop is CSAQGAQDTEAFF. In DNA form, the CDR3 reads TGCAGCGCTCAGGGGGCGCAGGACACTGAAGCTTTCTTT.

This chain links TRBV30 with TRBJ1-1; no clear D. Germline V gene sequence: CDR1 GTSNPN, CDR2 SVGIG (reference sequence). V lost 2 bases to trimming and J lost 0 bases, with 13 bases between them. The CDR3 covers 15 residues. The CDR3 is CAWSKGLGMNTEAFF. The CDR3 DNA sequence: TGTGCCTGGAGTAAAGGACTGGGGATGAACACTGAAGCTTTCTTT.

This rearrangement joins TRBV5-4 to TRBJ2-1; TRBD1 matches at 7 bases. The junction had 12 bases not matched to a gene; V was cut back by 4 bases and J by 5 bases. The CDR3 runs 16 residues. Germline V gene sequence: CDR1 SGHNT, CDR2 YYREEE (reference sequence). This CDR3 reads CASSPTGTDVNNEQFF. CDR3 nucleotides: TGTGCCAGCAGCCCTACCGGGACAGACGTTAACAATGAGCAGTTCTTC.

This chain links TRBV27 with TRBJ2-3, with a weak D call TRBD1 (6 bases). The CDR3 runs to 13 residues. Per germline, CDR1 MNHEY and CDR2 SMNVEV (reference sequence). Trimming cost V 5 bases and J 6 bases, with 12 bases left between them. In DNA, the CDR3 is TGTGCCAGCAGTCCCGGGACACTCGATACGCAGTATTTT. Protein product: CASSPGTLDTQYF.

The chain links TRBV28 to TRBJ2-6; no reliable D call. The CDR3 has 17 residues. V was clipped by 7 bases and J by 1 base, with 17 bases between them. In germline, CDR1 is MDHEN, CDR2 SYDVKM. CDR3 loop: CASIPRGIISGANVLTF. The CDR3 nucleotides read TGTGCCAGCATCCCACGAGGTATAATTTCTGGGGCCAACGTCCTGACTTTC.

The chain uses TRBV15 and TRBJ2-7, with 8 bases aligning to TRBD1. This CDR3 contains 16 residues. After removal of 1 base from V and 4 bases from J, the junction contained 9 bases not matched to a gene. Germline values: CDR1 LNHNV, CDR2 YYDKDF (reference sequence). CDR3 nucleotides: TGTGCCACCAGCAGAGGCCCGGGACAGGCGGGTTACGAGCAGTACTTC. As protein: CATSRGPGQAGYEQYF.

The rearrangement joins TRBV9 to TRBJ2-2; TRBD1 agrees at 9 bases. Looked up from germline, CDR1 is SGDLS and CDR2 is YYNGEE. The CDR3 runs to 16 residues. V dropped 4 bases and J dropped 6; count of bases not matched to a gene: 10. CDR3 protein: CASSSRTGARSGELFF. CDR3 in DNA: TGTGCCAGCAGCTCCCGGACAGGGGCGAGGTCCGGGGAGCTGTTTTTT.